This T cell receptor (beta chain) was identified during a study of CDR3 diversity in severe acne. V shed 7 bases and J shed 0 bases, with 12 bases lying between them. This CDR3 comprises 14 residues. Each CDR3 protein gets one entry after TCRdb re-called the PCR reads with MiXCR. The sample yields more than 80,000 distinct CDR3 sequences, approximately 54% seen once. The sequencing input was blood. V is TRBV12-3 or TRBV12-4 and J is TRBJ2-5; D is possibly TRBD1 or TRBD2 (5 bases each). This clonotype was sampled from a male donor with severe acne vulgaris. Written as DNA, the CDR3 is TGTGCCAGCAAGGGGACCTCCTACCAAGAGACCCAGTACTTC. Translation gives CASKGTSYQETQYF.